This is a list of T cell receptor beta chains from one sample in a study of Graves' ophthalmopathy and Graves' hyperthyroidism. Via MiXCR, TCRdb re-called the multiplex PCR reads, giving one row per CDR3 protein. The data contain about 660,000 distinct CDR3 sequences, about two fifths of them singletons. The specimen was peripheral blood. Receptors were obtained from an adult man with Graves' ophthalmopathy. The CDR3 runs from the conserved cysteine through the conserved F or W. The order of the fields is J gene, V gene, CDR3 protein.

>TRBJ2-7|TRBV7-8
CASSLRRGGNYEQYF
>TRBJ1-1|TRBV29-1
CSLQTDTEAFF
>TRBJ2-7|TRBV6-5
CASSRGLGPEQYF
>TRBJ1-5|TRBV2
CASSHPGQANQPQHF
>TRBJ2-5|TRBV7-8
CASSFGSVEGTTRETQYF
>TRBJ2-7|TRBV7-2
CASSLIFTGEPYEQYF
>TRBJ2-6|TRBV9
CASSEGTVLSGANVLTF
>TRBJ2-5|TRBV9
CASSQDPGAIDRETQYF
>TRBJ2-5|TRBV19
CASSIQGRDGETQYF
>TRBJ2-5|TRBV18
CASSLYRASSETQYF